These 17 T cell receptor beta chains share one sample of origin, sequenced in a study of blood T cell repertoires in COVID-19. Only in-frame clones appear in the TCRdb table, and some are missing; sequencing was by immunoSEQ multiplex PCR. There are 150,000 to 200,000 clones in the sample; 65% to 85% occur only once, and 3% to 3.5% lies in the top ten. Material for sequencing was PBMCs or T cells enriched from blood (not recorded which). Every receptor here comes from a woman aged 30 to 39 who had been exposed to COVID-19.

The chain has TRBV4-1 and TRBJ2-1; D is uncertain. V was shortened by 4 bases and J by 0 bases, with 7 bases between the two germline ends. CDR1 and CDR2 from the germline V gene are MGHRA and YSYEKL. This CDR3 contains 14 residues. For the CDR3, the DNA is TGCGCCAGCAGCCTTCCCTACTCCTACAATGAGCAGTTCTTC. It is translated as CASSLPYSYNEQFF.

The V gene is TRBV6-1, the J gene TRBJ1-2; 9 positions match TRBD1. Germline-derived CDR1 and CDR2 are MNHNS and SASEGT. Losses at the gene ends were 5 bases for V and 5 bases for J; bases not matched to a gene: 6. The CDR3 is made up of 14 amino acids. The CDR3 sequence is CASSPTTGGYGYTF. As DNA, the CDR3 is TGTGCCAGCAGTCCAACGACAGGGGGTTATGGCTACACCTTC.

The rearrangement links TRBV12-5 to TRBJ2-5; D gene unclear. The CDR3 spans 13 residues. Germline lookup yields CDR1 LGHNT and CDR2 FRNRAP. V was cut by 5 bases and J by 0 bases, with 7 bases left in between. CDR3 DNA sequence: TGTGCTAGTGGTCTCGGGTACCAAGAGACCCAGTACTTC. Its protein product is CASGLGYQETQYF.

This clone appeared a few times. V usage is TRBV20-1 and J usage is TRBJ1-1; no clear D gene. This CDR3 comprises 10 residues. Trimming removed 1 base from V and 12 bases from J, with 9 bases in between. Germline values: CDR1 DFQATT, CDR2 SNEGSKA (reference sequence). The CDR3 DNA follows: TGCAGTGCTAGAGGGAGGGAACCTTTCTTT. It specifies CSARGREPFF.

The rearrangement joins TRBV4-3 to TRBJ2-7, with D perhaps TRBD1 (6 bases). Per germline, CDR1 LGHNA and CDR2 YSLEER. The V gene lost 0 bases and the J gene lost 0 bases, with 18 bases spanning the gap. The CDR3 extends over 18 amino acids. Here the CDR3 reads CASSQERPDRYISYEQYF. The CDR3 bases are TGCGCCAGCAGCCAAGAACGGCCCGACAGGTATATCTCCTACGAGCAGTACTTC.

This clone has more than one count but fewer than ten. This chain uses TRBV9 with TRBJ1-3; D is perhaps TRBD1 (6 bases). CDR3 length: 13 amino acids. V lost 6 bases and J lost 3, with 10 bases in between. The germline V gene encodes CDR1 SGDLS and CDR2 YYNGEE. In nucleotides, the CDR3 is TGTGCCAGCACAGGGGCCATTGGAAACACCATATATTTT. As protein: CASTGAIGNTIYF. The variable domain in full, completed from reference TRBV9 and TRBJ1-3, reads DSGVTQTPKHLITATGQRVTLRCSPRSGDLSVYWYQQSLDQGLQFLIQYYNGEERAKGNILERFSAQQFPDLHSELNLSSLELGDSALYFCASTGAIGNTIYFGEGSWLTVV.

The chain employs TRBV27 and TRBJ2-1; 15 bases are a match to TRBD2. The CDR3 is made up of 15 amino acids. CDR1 is MNHEY and CDR2 is SMNVEV in the germline V gene (reference sequence). Trimming removed 6 bases from V and 8 bases from J; junction bases left unmatched: 5. The CDR3 protein is CASSRTSGGVDEQFF. DNA of the CDR3: TGTGCCAGCAGCCGGACTAGCGGGGGGGTGGATGAGCAGTTCTTC.

The chain combines TRBV28 with TRBJ1-3, with D possibly matching TRBD1 (6 bases). CDR1 and CDR2 from the germline V gene are MDHEN and SYDVKM. The CDR3 runs 13 residues. The V end was cut by 4 bases, the J end by 4 bases, with 8 bases between. As DNA, the CDR3 is TGTGCCAGCAGTTCAGGGGTAGGAAACACCATATATTTT. As protein: CASSSGVGNTIYF.

The genes are TRBV10-2 and TRBJ1-2, with D possibly TRBD1 on 5 matching bases. With 6 bases removed from V and 4 bases from J, the gap between germline ends came to 9 bases. Germline-derived CDR1 and CDR2 are WSHSY and SAAADI. CDR3 length: 12 amino acids. Here the CDR3 reads CASRKQGYGYTF. CDR3 coding DNA: TGCGCCAGCAGGAAGCAGGGCTATGGCTACACCTTC.

The chain employs TRBV5-4 and TRBJ2-3; tentative D call: TRBD2 (6 bases). The length of the CDR3 is 13 residues. The germline V gene encodes CDR1 SGHNT and CDR2 YYREEE (reference sequence). V was shortened by 6 bases and J by 6 bases, with 14 bases between the two germline ends. The CDR3 DNA reads as TGTGCCAGCAAGGGGCCCGGGGGTGATACGCAGTATTTT. Its protein product is CASKGPGGDTQYF.

This chain links TRBV9 with TRBJ2-3; D is possibly TRBD2 (6 bases). Per the germline V gene, CDR1 is SGDLS and CDR2 is YYNGEE. The CDR3 has 15 amino acids. Trimming removed 4 bases at V and 1 base at J, with 13 bases between. CDR3 in DNA: TGTGCCAGCAGCCCAACCTGGGGGGGCACAGATACGCAGTATTTT. Translation: CASSPTWGGTDTQYF.

This clone has more than one count but fewer than ten. The chain is built from TRBV9 and TRBJ1-1; the match to TRBD1 covers 8 bases. V lost 0 bases and J lost 4; bases outside the gene matches: 5. The V gene's germline CDR1 is SGDLS and CDR2 YYNGEE. The CDR3 has 15 amino acids. For the CDR3, the DNA is TGTGCCAGCAGCGTAGGTACAGGGGGGAGCACTGAAGCTTTCTTT. Amino acid sequence: CASSVGTGGSTEAFF. The full variable domain, rest sourced from reference TRBV9 and TRBJ1-1, is DSGVTQTPKHLITATGQRVTLRCSPRSGDLSVYWYQQSLDQGLQFLIQYYNGEERAKGNILERFSAQQFPDLHSELNLSSLELGDSALYFCASSVGTGGSTEAFFGQGTRLTVV.

This clone is a singleton in its sample. The genes are TRBV19 and TRBJ1-2; D is perhaps TRBD1 (5 bases). V gave up 3 bases and J gave up 6 bases, with 17 bases separating them. The CDR3 has 15 amino acids. Germline CDR1 LNHDA, CDR2 SQIVND (reference sequence). The CDR3: CASSIRSTAGNGYTF. The CDR3 bases are TGTGCCAGTAGTATTCGTTCCACAGCAGGGAATGGCTACACCTTC.

The chain carries TRBV3-1 (or the pseudogene TRBV3-2) and TRBJ1-4, with 7 positions matching TRBD1. CDR3 length: 16 residues. Unmatched junction bases numbered 5, after V lost 2 bases and J lost 2 bases. Germline lookup yields CDR1 LGHDT and CDR2 YNNKEL (reference sequence). The CDR3 is CASSQSPTGTNEKLFF. The CDR3 DNA follows: TGTGCCAGCAGCCAATCCCCGACAGGGACTAATGAAAAACTGTTTTTT.

The V call is TRBV14, the J call TRBJ1-2; no clear D. Trimming cost V 0 bases and J 4 bases, with 9 bases left between them. The germline gives CDR1 SGHDN, CDR2 FVKESK. The CDR3 sequence is 14 residues long. The CDR3 bases are TGTGCCAGCAGCCAAGATGCCGGGTTCTATGGCTACACCTTC. This encodes CASSQDAGFYGYTF.

This clone came up a few times. This rearrangement joins TRBV7-8 to TRBJ1-6; the D is unclear. Trimming took 1 base from V and 8 from J, leaving 6 bases between them. Per the germline V gene, CDR1 is SGHVS and CDR2 is FQNEAQ. There are 13 residues in the CDR3. CDR3 nucleotide sequence: TGTGCCAGCAGCTTAGGAGGCGATTCACCCCTCCACTTT. Residues: CASSLGGDSPLHF.

This clone was detected once. The V call is TRBV7-9, the J call TRBJ1-6, with 8 bases aligning to TRBD1. The ends lost 1 base at V and 9 bases at J; junction bases unmatched: 8. This CDR3 region has 16 residues. Germline assignment: CDR1 SEHNR and CDR2 FQNEAQ (reference sequence). The DNA of the CDR3 is TGTGCCAGCAGCTTAGAGGAGGGGACAGGCTCTTCACCCCTCCACTTT. Its protein product is CASSLEEGTGSSPLHF.